This TCR beta chain was identified during a study of blood T cells in healthy people across ages. As regards this clonotype: The junction differs from germline at one of its ends, possibly a read error.

A second PCR, run for roughly 7 to 12 cycles, used a sample-barcoded 5' primer plus a J-beta primer mix. MiXCR, applied by TCRdb to the 5' RACE reads, yields one record per CDR3 protein. The repertoire consists of 1.5 million to 2 million distinct CDR3 sequences, with roughly 28% occurring once and the leading ten covering about 8%. The source material was blood. This TCR derives from a woman aged 25 to 39 in good health.

The CDR3 sequence: CTSRAGTGWNEQFF. In DNA form, the CDR3 reads TGTACCAGCAGGGCCGGGACAGGGTGGAATGAGCAGTTCTTC. The rearrangement links TRBV7-9 to TRBJ2-1; the match to TRBD1 covers 9 bases. The CDR3 spans 14 residues. Germline CDR1 reads SEHNR; CDR2 reads FQNEAQ (reference sequence).